A selection of T cell receptor beta chains follows, all from one sample in a study of blood T cell repertoires in COVID-19. Using immunoSEQ multiplex PCR, the repertoire was profiled, and TCRdb retains in-frame clones only, with some absent. Of around 140,000 clones listed, about 89% are singletons. Sequenced input: peripheral blood. The origin of the receptors is a woman in her 70s with COVID-19, enrolled during active disease. CDR3s include the opening cysteine and the closing phenylalanine or tryptophan. A D gene is named only where the DNA matches it firmly. Only part of the rows carry a size: once, few, many, or a class if the clone is expanded.

size	J	V	D	CDR3	DNA
.	TRBJ2-3	TRBV18	TRBD2	CASSTRDYEGTDTQYF	TGTGCCAGCTCAACAAGGGACTACGAGGGCACAGATACGCAGTATTTT
.	TRBJ1-2	TRBV4-1	.	CASSQFLNYGYTF	TGCGCCAGCAGCCAGTTTCTTAACTATGGCTACACCTTC
.	TRBJ1-2	TRBV7-3	TRBD1	CASSSLTGAGYTF	TGTGCCAGCAGCTCCCTGACAGGGGCGGGCTACACCTTC
.	TRBJ2-7	TRBV18	.	CASSPTQAYEQYF	TGTGCCAGCTCACCAACCCAGGCCTACGAGCAGTACTTC
.	TRBJ2-7	TRBV28	.	CASIPGHSESQYF	TGTGCCAGCATTCCGGGACATAGTGAATCGCAGTACTTC
.	TRBJ2-2	TRBV14	.	CASSQVWPGELFF	TGTGCCAGCAGCCAAGTCTGGCCCGGGGAGCTGTTTTTT
.	TRBJ2-7	TRBV19	TRBD2	CASSSSGGVNEQYF	TGTGCCAGTAGTAGTAGCGGGGGTGTCAACGAGCAGTACTTC
.	TRBJ1-2	TRBV7-2	.	CASSLGQGLIYGYTF	TGTGCCAGCAGCTTAGGTCAGGGGCTAATCTATGGCTACACCTTC
few	TRBJ1-1	TRBV2	.	CASSQFQGFEAFF	TGTGCCAGCAGTCAATTTCAGGGTTTCGAAGCTTTCTTT
few	TRBJ1-2	TRBV12-3/TRBV12-4	TRBD1	CASSLGQGNGYTF	TGTGCCAGCAGTTTGGGACAGGGGAATGGCTACACCTTC
.	TRBJ1-1	TRBV6-1	.	CASSGSSTGSDTEAFF	TGTGCCAGCAGTGGATCCTCAACAGGAAGTGACACTGAAGCTTTCTTT
.	TRBJ1-6	TRBV18	.	CASSPSDDRRTSPLHF	TGTGCCAGCTCACCTTCCGACGACAGGAGGACTTCACCCCTCCACTTT
.	TRBJ1-1	TRBV5-6	.	CASSLSSEAFF	TGTGCCAGCAGCTTGTCATCTGAAGCTTTCTTT
.	TRBJ1-6	TRBV2	TRBD1	CASSRGTGGGSPLHF	TGTGCCAGCAGTAGGGGGACAGGGGGCGGTTCACCCCTCCACTTT
.	TRBJ1-4	TRBV5-1	.	CASSPVGGLNEKLFF	TGCGCCAGCAGCCCGGTGGGGGGGCTCAATGAAAAACTGTTTTTT
.	TRBJ1-2	TRBV7-9	TRBD1	CASSLDRGRDGYTF	TGTGCCAGCAGCTTAGACAGGGGAAGGGACGGCTACACCTTC
.	TRBJ1-4	TRBV27	TRBD1	CASSLTGGFPEKLFF	TGTGCCAGCAGTCTAACAGGGGGTTTCCCCGAAAAACTGTTTTTT
.	TRBJ1-1	TRBV18	.	CASSARGPGTEAFF	TGTGCCAGCTCCGCTCGAGGGCCGGGGACTGAAGCTTTCTTT
.	TRBJ1-5	TRBV5-1	TRBD1	CASSSGQGGNQPQHF	TGCGCCAGCAGCTCGGGACAGGGGGGGAATCAGCCCCAGCATTTT
.	TRBJ1-1	TRBV5-4	.	CASSGNPRGRTEAFF	TGTGCCAGCAGCGGGAACCCACGGGGTCGGACTGAAGCTTTCTTT
once	TRBJ1-1	TRBV11-2	.	CASSAFLEEAFF	TGTGCCAGCTCGGCTTTTCTAGAGGAAGCTTTCTTT
once	TRBJ2-5	TRBV7-2	.	CASSLGRVFQETQYF	TGTGCCAGCAGCTTAGGCCGGGTATTCCAAGAGACCCAGTACTTC
.	TRBJ1-1	TRBV3-1/TRBV3-2	.	CASSQVGRTEAFF	TGTGCCAGCAGCCAAGTGGGGCGCACTGAAGCTTTCTTT
.	TRBJ2-2	TRBV4-2	.	CASSQVPSGQGGELFF	TGTGCCAGCAGCCAAGTTCCCTCAGGGCAGGGCGGGGAGCTGTTTTTT
.	TRBJ1-2	TRBV11-2	TRBD1	CASSAKDRGNYGYTF	TGTGCCAGCAGCGCCAAGGACAGGGGAAACTATGGCTACACCTTC
.	TRBJ1-2	TRBV12-2	.	CASHFGGDYGYTF	TGTGCAAGTCATTTTGGAGGCGACTATGGCTACACCTTC
.	TRBJ1-3	TRBV2	TRBD1	CATVRDRTLLGNTIYF	TGTGCCACGGTTCGGGACAGAACCCTCCTGGGAAACACCATATATTTT
.	TRBJ1-5	TRBV20-1	.	CSASLPGSNQPQHF	TGCAGTGCTAGTCTCCCGGGGAGCAATCAGCCCCAGCATTTT
.	TRBJ2-7	TRBV28	.	CASSFFVRTANSYEQYF	TGTGCCAGCAGTTTTTTCGTCCGGACAGCCAACTCCTACGAGCAGTACTTC
.	TRBJ2-5	TRBV7-3	TRBD2	CASSLSGGFQETQYF	TGTGCCAGCAGCTTAAGCGGGGGGTTCCAAGAGACCCAGTACTTC
.	TRBJ2-5	TRBV7-2	.	CASSFRLEETQYF	TGTGCCAGCAGCTTTAGGCTAGAAGAGACCCAGTACTTC